This is a list of T cell receptor beta chains from one sample in a study of control samples from healthy donors and cancer patients. The protocol was immunoSEQ multiplex PCR, while the TCRdb copy is restricted to in-frame clones and leaves out a portion. The profile covers about 130,000 clones, with around nine tenths appearing a single time and roughly 3.1% taken by the ten largest. What was sequenced was blood. The receptor set was obtained from a man aged 50 to 60 in good health. The CDR3 runs from the conserved cysteine through the conserved F or W. Each record gives: V gene, CDR3 length, J gene, CDR3 protein.

V gene: TRBV5-1
CDR3 length: 15
J gene: TRBJ1-6
CDR3 protein: CASSLSQNYNSPLHF

V gene: TRBV9
CDR3 length: 15
J gene: TRBJ2-3
CDR3 protein: CASSPRFLSTDTQYF

V gene: TRBV4-1
CDR3 length: 14
J gene: TRBJ2-7
CDR3 protein: CASSQPPRRGEQYF

V gene: TRBV10-3
CDR3 length: 14
J gene: TRBJ2-1
CDR3 protein: CAGRGLAGGGEQFF

V gene: TRBV7-8
CDR3 length: 16
J gene: TRBJ2-7
CDR3 protein: CASSDLFGQGVYEQYF

V gene: TRBV27
CDR3 length: 16
J gene: TRBJ1-2
CDR3 protein: CASSLVWDRVDYGYTF

V gene: TRBV30
CDR3 length: 13
J gene: TRBJ1-3
CDR3 protein: CAWSVPAGNTIYF

V gene: TRBV6-5
CDR3 length: 11
J gene: TRBJ2-7
CDR3 protein: CASRQGYEQYF

V gene: TRBV10-2
CDR3 length: 16
J gene: TRBJ1-5
CDR3 protein: CASRSGDRGSGQPQHF

V gene: TRBV29-1
CDR3 length: 14
J gene: TRBJ1-2
CDR3 protein: CSVEGGESWDGYTF

V gene: TRBV12-5
CDR3 length: 11
J gene: TRBJ2-5
CDR3 protein: CASGTVETQYF

V gene: TRBV10-3
CDR3 length: 13
J gene: TRBJ2-3
CDR3 protein: CATKGVETDTQYF

V gene: TRBV5-1
CDR3 length: 15
J gene: TRBJ1-4
CDR3 protein: CASSILGTDNEKLFF

V gene: TRBV19
CDR3 length: 17
J gene: TRBJ1-5
CDR3 protein: CASSTPGQGLSNQPQHF

V gene: TRBV30
CDR3 length: 12
J gene: TRBJ1-2
CDR3 protein: CACQLSNYGYTF

V gene: TRBV27
CDR3 length: 14
J gene: TRBJ1-5
CDR3 protein: CASSWTGGNQPQHF

V gene: TRBV18
CDR3 length: 14
J gene: TRBJ2-1
CDR3 protein: CASSPAGSYNEQFF

V gene: TRBV12-3/TRBV12-4
CDR3 length: 13
J gene: TRBJ1-6
CDR3 protein: CASSLDPNSPLHF

V gene: TRBV6-5
CDR3 length: 15
J gene: TRBJ1-4
CDR3 protein: CASTKRGGLLEKLFF

V gene: TRBV19
CDR3 length: 16
J gene: TRBJ1-1
CDR3 protein: CASSIFLGLMNTEAFF

V gene: TRBV4-1
CDR3 length: 16
J gene: TRBJ2-1
CDR3 protein: CASSPESSISYNEQFF

V gene: TRBV30
CDR3 length: 15
J gene: TRBJ1-6
CDR3 protein: CAWSSTGIRGSPLHF

V gene: TRBV27
CDR3 length: 14
J gene: TRBJ2-1
CDR3 protein: CASSFDRGFGEQFF

V gene: TRBV24-1
CDR3 length: 15
J gene: TRBJ2-1
CDR3 protein: CATSDLTSGPGEQFF

V gene: TRBV24-1
CDR3 length: 16
J gene: TRBJ1-1
CDR3 protein: CATSDDHRGADTEAFF